This T cell receptor beta chain was recorded in a study of control samples from healthy donors and cancer patients. The assay was immunoSEQ multiplex PCR, and TCRdb's table has in-frame clones only and misses some. The table records some 99,000 clones, about nine tenths of them present only once. Germline V gene data show CDR1 as SQVTM and CDR2 as ANQGSEA. The CDR3 totals 14 residues. V was trimmed by 7 bases and J by 4 bases, leaving 19 bases between them. The source material was blood. This clonotype was obtained from a human donor in good health. The donor label of this sample is uncertain. This rearrangement joins TRBV29-1 to TRBJ1-1, with D perhaps TRBD1 (5 bases). CDR3 protein: CSARLGQGGTEAFF. For the CDR3, the DNA is TGCAGCGCTCGCCTAGGGCAGGGCGGCACTGAAGCTTTCTTT.